Listed below are T cell receptor beta chains from one sample, sequenced in a study of blood T cell repertoires in COVID-19. Clones were sequenced by immunoSEQ multiplex PCR, and TCRdb holds only the in-frame ones, with some missing. The table has about 61,000 clones, 86% seen once. Input material: peripheral blood. The receptors derive from a human donor in a cohort sampled during active COVID-19. The CDR3 runs from the conserved cysteine through the conserved F or W. A D gene is named only where the DNA matches it firmly. Expanded clones get a size class; other rows say once, few or many, or leave the size out.

cdr3_aa: CASSLPSTDTQYF
cdr3_nt: TGTGCCAGCAGCTTACCTAGCACAGATACGCAGTATTTT
j_call: TRBJ2-3
v_call: TRBV7-9
clone_size: NA
d_call: NA

cdr3_aa: CASSQGPGGGQPQHF
cdr3_nt: TGTGCCAGCAGCCAAGGACCAGGAGGAGGTCAGCCCCAGCATTTT
j_call: TRBJ1-5
v_call: TRBV14
clone_size: NA
d_call: NA

cdr3_aa: CASSEARADTQYF
cdr3_nt: TGTGCCAGCAGTGAAGCGCGGGCAGATACGCAGTATTTT
j_call: TRBJ2-3
v_call: TRBV2
clone_size: NA
d_call: NA

cdr3_aa: CASSQRSPGLAVGAQYF
cdr3_nt: TGCGCCAGCAGCCAAAGGTCCCCGGGACTAGCGGTAGGGGCCCAGTACTTC
j_call: TRBJ2-5
v_call: TRBV4-1
clone_size: NA
d_call: TRBD2

cdr3_aa: CASRMVTGGTVNEQFF
cdr3_nt: TGTGCCAGCAGGATGGTAACGGGAGGGACTGTCAATGAGCAGTTCTTC
j_call: TRBJ2-1
v_call: TRBV7-9
clone_size: NA
d_call: TRBD2

cdr3_aa: CASSPGGKSSYNEQFF
cdr3_nt: TGTGCCAGCAGCCCCGGGGGAAAGAGCTCCTACAATGAGCAGTTCTTC
j_call: TRBJ2-1
v_call: TRBV7-2
clone_size: NA
d_call: NA

cdr3_aa: CASSALTGEDEQYF
cdr3_nt: TGTGCCAGCAGCGCGCTTACAGGGGAGGACGAGCAGTACTTC
j_call: TRBJ2-7
v_call: TRBV21-1
clone_size: NA
d_call: NA

cdr3_aa: CATWDRGYGYTF
cdr3_nt: TGTGCCACCTGGGACAGGGGTTATGGCTACACCTTC
j_call: TRBJ1-2
v_call: TRBV19
clone_size: NA
d_call: TRBD1

cdr3_aa: CASSLTRNEQFF
cdr3_nt: TGTGCCAGCAGCTTAACGCGGAATGAGCAGTTCTTC
j_call: TRBJ2-1
v_call: TRBV7-3
clone_size: NA
d_call: NA

cdr3_aa: CASRPRLVSGELFF
cdr3_nt: TGTGCCAGCAGACCCCGACTAGTTTCCGGGGAGCTGTTTTTT
j_call: TRBJ2-2
v_call: TRBV2
clone_size: NA
d_call: NA

cdr3_aa: CASSSGTPGAQYF
cdr3_nt: TGTGCCAGCAGCTCCGGGACACCCGGGGCCCAGTACTTC
j_call: TRBJ2-5
v_call: TRBV7-3
clone_size: NA
d_call: NA

cdr3_aa: CAISEGRGDYGYTF
cdr3_nt: TGTGCCATCAGTGAAGGCAGGGGGGACTATGGCTACACCTTC
j_call: TRBJ1-2
v_call: TRBV10-3
clone_size: once
d_call: TRBD1

cdr3_aa: CASSSDRGKGQPQHF
cdr3_nt: TGTGCCAGCAGCTCGGACAGGGGAAAGGGTCAGCCCCAGCATTTT
j_call: TRBJ1-5
v_call: TRBV7-2
clone_size: NA
d_call: TRBD1

cdr3_aa: CASSLADTGELFF
cdr3_nt: TGTGCCAGCAGCTTGGCGGACACCGGGGAGCTGTTTTTT
j_call: TRBJ2-2
v_call: TRBV6-4
clone_size: NA
d_call: NA

cdr3_aa: CASRSLGARETQYF
cdr3_nt: TGTGCCAGCAGGTCCCTTGGGGCGCGCGAGACCCAGTACTTC
j_call: TRBJ2-5
v_call: TRBV27
clone_size: NA
d_call: NA

cdr3_aa: CASNLRGYNEQFF
cdr3_nt: TGTGCCAGTAACCTCAGGGGGTACAATGAGCAGTTCTTC
j_call: TRBJ2-1
v_call: TRBV19
clone_size: NA
d_call: TRBD1

cdr3_aa: CASSFRGQGRIDEQYF
cdr3_nt: TGTGCCAGCAGCTTTCGCGGACAGGGTAGGATTGACGAGCAGTACTTC
j_call: TRBJ2-7
v_call: TRBV11-2
clone_size: NA
d_call: TRBD1

cdr3_aa: CASSPRVFAGELFF
cdr3_nt: TGTGCCAGCAGTCCGAGGGTCTTCGCCGGGGAGCTGTTTTTT
j_call: TRBJ2-2
v_call: TRBV28
clone_size: NA
d_call: NA

cdr3_aa: CASSSGQTQSTDTQYF
cdr3_nt: TGTGCCAGCAGCTCCGGACAGACCCAAAGCACAGATACGCAGTATTTT
j_call: TRBJ2-3
v_call: TRBV7-9
clone_size: NA
d_call: NA

cdr3_aa: CASSRKGPARTGELFF
cdr3_nt: TGTGCCAGCAGCCGGAAGGGGCCGGCGAGAACCGGGGAGCTGTTTTTT
j_call: TRBJ2-2
v_call: TRBV11-2
clone_size: NA
d_call: NA

cdr3_aa: CASRPPGGGQETQYF
cdr3_nt: TGTGCCAGCAGGCCTCCGGGGGGGGGACAAGAGACCCAGTACTTC
j_call: TRBJ2-5
v_call: TRBV7-2
clone_size: NA
d_call: TRBD2

cdr3_aa: CASSVGGADETQYF
cdr3_nt: TGCGCCAGCAGTGTAGGGGGGGCCGACGAGACCCAGTACTTC
j_call: TRBJ2-5
v_call: TRBV10-1
clone_size: NA
d_call: NA

cdr3_aa: CASSPLSLAGGADTQYF
cdr3_nt: TGTGCCAGCAGTCCACTATCGCTAGCGGGAGGCGCAGATACGCAGTATTTT
j_call: TRBJ2-3
v_call: TRBV27
clone_size: NA
d_call: TRBD2

cdr3_aa: CASSLTGAQVRELFF
cdr3_nt: TGTGCCAGCAGCCTCACAGGGGCCCAGGTCAGGGAGCTGTTTTTT
j_call: TRBJ2-2
v_call: TRBV3-1/TRBV3-2
clone_size: NA
d_call: TRBD1

cdr3_aa: CATRTGTHYEQYF
cdr3_nt: TGTGCCACCAGAACCGGGACACACTACGAGCAGTACTTC
j_call: TRBJ2-7
v_call: TRBV27
clone_size: NA
d_call: NA

cdr3_aa: CASSPPGQGAGETQYF
cdr3_nt: TGTGCCAGCTCACCACCGGGACAGGGGGCCGGAGAGACCCAGTACTTC
j_call: TRBJ2-5
v_call: TRBV18
clone_size: NA
d_call: TRBD1

cdr3_aa: CASSDGLAGNTGELFF
cdr3_nt: TGTGCCAGCAGTGACGGACTAGCCGGGAACACCGGGGAGCTGTTTTTT
j_call: TRBJ2-2
v_call: TRBV2
clone_size: NA
d_call: TRBD2

cdr3_aa: CASSARRTSAYGQYF
cdr3_nt: TGTGCCAGCAGCGCACGGAGGACTAGCGCATACGGGCAGTACTTC
j_call: TRBJ2-7
v_call: TRBV11-3
clone_size: NA
d_call: TRBD2

cdr3_aa: CASSSGQGLGYTF
cdr3_nt: TGTGCCAGCAGTTCGGGACAGGGGCTTGGCTACACCTTC
j_call: TRBJ1-2
v_call: TRBV6-6
clone_size: NA
d_call: TRBD1